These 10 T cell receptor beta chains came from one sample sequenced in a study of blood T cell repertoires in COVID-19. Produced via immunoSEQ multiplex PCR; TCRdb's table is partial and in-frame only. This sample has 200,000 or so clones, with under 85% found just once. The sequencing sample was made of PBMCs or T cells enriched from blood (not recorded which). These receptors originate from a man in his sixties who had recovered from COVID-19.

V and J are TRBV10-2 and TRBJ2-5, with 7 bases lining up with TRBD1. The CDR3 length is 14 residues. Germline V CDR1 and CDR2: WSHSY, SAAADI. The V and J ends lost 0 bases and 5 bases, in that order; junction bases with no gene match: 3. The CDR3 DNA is TGCGCCAGCAGTGAGTCGCGACAGGGCGAGACCCAGTACTTC. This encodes CASSESRQGETQYF.

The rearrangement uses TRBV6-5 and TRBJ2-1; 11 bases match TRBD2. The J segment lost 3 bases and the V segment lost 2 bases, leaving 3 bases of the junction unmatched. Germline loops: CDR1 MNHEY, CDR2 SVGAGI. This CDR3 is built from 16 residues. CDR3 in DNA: TGTGCCAGCAGTTACCCTACTAGCGGGGGCTACAATGAGCAGTTCTTC. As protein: CASSYPTSGGYNEQFF.

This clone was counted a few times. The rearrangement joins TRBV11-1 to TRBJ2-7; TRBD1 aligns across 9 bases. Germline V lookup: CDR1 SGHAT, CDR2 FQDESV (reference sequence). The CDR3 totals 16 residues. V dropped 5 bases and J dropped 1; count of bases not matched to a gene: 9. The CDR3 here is CASSNMRDRVSYEQYF. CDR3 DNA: TGTGCCAGCAGCAATATGAGGGACAGGGTTTCCTACGAGCAGTACTTC.

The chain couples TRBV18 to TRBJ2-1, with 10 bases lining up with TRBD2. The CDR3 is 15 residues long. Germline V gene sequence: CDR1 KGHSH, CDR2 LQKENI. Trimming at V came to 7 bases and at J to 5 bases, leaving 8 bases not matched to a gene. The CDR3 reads CASWVSGGAHNEQFF. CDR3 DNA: TGTGCCAGCTGGGTGAGCGGGGGGGCCCACAATGAGCAGTTCTTC.

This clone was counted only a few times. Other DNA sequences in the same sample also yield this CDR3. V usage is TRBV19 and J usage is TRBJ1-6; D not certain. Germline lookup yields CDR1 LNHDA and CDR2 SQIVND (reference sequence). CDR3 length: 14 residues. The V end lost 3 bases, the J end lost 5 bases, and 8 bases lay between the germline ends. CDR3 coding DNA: TGTGCCAGTAGTATTGGAGGAGATAATTCACCCCTCCACTTT. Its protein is CASSIGGDNSPLHF.

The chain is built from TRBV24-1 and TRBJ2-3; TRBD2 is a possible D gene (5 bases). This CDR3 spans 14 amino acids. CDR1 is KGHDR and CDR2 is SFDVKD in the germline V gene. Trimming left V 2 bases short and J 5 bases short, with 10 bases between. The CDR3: CATSDSEAVDTQYF. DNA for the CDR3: TGTGCCACCAGTGATTCGGAAGCGGTAGATACGCAGTATTTT.

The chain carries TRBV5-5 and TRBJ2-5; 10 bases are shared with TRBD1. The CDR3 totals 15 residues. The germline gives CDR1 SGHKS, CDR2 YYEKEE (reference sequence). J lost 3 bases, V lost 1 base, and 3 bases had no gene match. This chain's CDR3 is CASSLPGQGKETQYF. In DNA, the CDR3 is TGTGCCAGCAGCTTGCCGGGACAGGGGAAAGAGACCCAGTACTTC.

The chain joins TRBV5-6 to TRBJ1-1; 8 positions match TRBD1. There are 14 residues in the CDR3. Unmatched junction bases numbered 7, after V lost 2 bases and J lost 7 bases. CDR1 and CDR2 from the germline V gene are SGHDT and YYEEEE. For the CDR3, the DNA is TGTGCCAGCAGCTTAGGGACAGGCGGGAATGAAGCTTTCTTT. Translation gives CASSLGTGGNEAFF.

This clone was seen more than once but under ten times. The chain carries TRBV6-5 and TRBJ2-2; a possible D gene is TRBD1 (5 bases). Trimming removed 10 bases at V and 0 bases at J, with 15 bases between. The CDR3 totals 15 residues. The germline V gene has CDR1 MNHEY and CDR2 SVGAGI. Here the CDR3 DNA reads TGTGCCACCCGAAGGGGCGGATCGAACACCGGGGAGCTGTTTTTT. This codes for CATRRGGSNTGELFF.

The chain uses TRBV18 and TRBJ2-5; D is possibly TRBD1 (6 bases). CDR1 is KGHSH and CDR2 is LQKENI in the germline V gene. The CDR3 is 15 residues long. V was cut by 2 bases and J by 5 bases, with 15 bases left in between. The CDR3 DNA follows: TGTGCCAGCTCACCAAACAGGGCGAGGGTGGAGACCCAGTACTTC. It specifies CASSPNRARVETQYF.